Listed here is a single TCR beta chain. Its antigen is unidentified. The TCR beta CDR3 regions underwent amplification using RNA transcripts as the source. HTBI primers drove first-round RT-PCR of the TCR CDR3. TCRdb re-called the multiplex PCR reads with MiXCR, one entry per CDR3 protein. The repertoire includes 550,000 to 800,000 distinct CDR3 sequences, about a sixth of them detected once, and over 7.5% sits in the top ten. The diagnoses drew upon clinical symptoms, serum thyroxine and TRAb, thyroid ultrasound and orbital computed tomography. Germline CDR1 reads SEHNR; CDR2 reads FQNEAQ (reference sequence). The CDR3 contains 14 residues. V gave up 5 bases and J gave up 2 bases, with 13 bases separating them. This specimen belongs to a study of T cells in Graves' hyperthyroidism and ophthalmopathy. Whole-study findings and limits: A 13 V-J model separated ophthalmopathy from stable hyperthyroidism. Blood also contained most expanded thyroid clonotypes above 0.001.

This rearrangement joins TRBV7-9 to TRBJ2-7; D gene unclear. The origin of this receptor is a young man with Graves' hyperthyroidism. The sample comprised blood. CDR3 in amino acids: CASSLSSLTYEQYF. Here the CDR3 DNA reads TGTGCCAGCAGCCTCAGCTCATTAACCTACGAGCAGTACTTC.